A single T cell receptor (beta chain) is shown here with its context. This clonotype has at least ten counts. Its recognized antigen is unknown. No base quality values were provided; no much bigger clone lies one nucleotide off. This record comes from a study of low-dose radiotherapy and immunotherapy resistance in tumors (dated by TCRdb to the early 2020s). About the study as a whole: In Cohort 1, each fraction delivered 0.5 Gy every 2 weeks, and the prescribed total PTV dose was 6.5 Gy. Eight patients were included in the translational analysis, namely three from the first dose cohort plus the first five from the second dose cohort. Cyclophosphamide 200 mg/m2 was given intravenously every two weeks, one day before each radiation and immunotherapy administration. Starting on cycle 1 day 1, patients took 300 mg of aspirin by mouth once daily for four cycles. An Illumina MiniSeq instrument was used to deep-sequence the TCRalpha and TCRbeta libraries. Patients were given nivolumab as a 240 mg flat dose every two weeks and ipilimumab at 1 mg/kg every six weeks, with both drugs delivered intravenously. Trial participants were not randomized into treatment groups. For Cohort 2, the dose was 1 Gy per fraction given every two weeks, adding up to 13 Gy in total across 26 weeks. Superscript III and a set of TRAV- and TRBV-specific primers were used to synthesize first-strand cDNA, so that both TCRalpha and TCRbeta chains were covered.

In the paper's terms, the time point label means: before trial treatment. Donors were enrolled in RACIN, a single-arm phase I dose-escalation trial in which nivolumab, ipilimumab, aspirin, low-dose cyclophosphamide and low-dose radiotherapy were combined. Eligible patients had advanced, TIL-negative solid tumors. Sequencing relied on an Illumina MiniSeq. TCRs were amplified for 20 to 25 PCR cycles with Phusion, using a constant-region primer paired with the adapter attached to the V primers. Amplification of the isolated mRNA was done with the MessageAmp II aRNA Amplification Kit, which involved an approximately 16-hour in vitro transcription at 37 degrees C. mRNA for TCR sequencing was isolated with the Dynabeads mRNA DIRECT Purification Kit. Indexed Illumina adapters were added in a second roughly 25-cycle Phusion PCR, and the resulting products were purified with AMPure XP beads. On the study's bioinformatics: Custom Perl scripts were used to pool TCR sequences that encoded the same protein, to remove out-of-frame sequences, and to calculate the abundance of each clonotype. TCR sequences supported by only a single read were excluded from analysis. The metrics used to describe the repertoires included Shannon entropy, Gini index, clonality, richness, and the frequency of TCRs shared between repertoires. TCRdb cleaned the public reads at Q25 with fastp, built clones with MiXCR and kept in-frame beta chains. Each entry merges the rows of one CDR3 protein and shows their most common DNA and genes. The V and J calls reflect TCRdb's pipeline rather than the authors' work. The sample table holds about 46,000 distinct CDR3 sequences, of which approximately 12% were seen once. The top ten hold approximately 6.2% of the sample.

The specimen comprised PBMCs, sampled before treatment. This clonotype originated in a female donor with ovarian cancer.

CDR3 sequence: CAWSVGYYEAFF. The nucleotide sequence is given as TGTGCCTGGAGTGTTGGGTACTATGAAGCTTTCTTT. The chain is made from TRBV30 and TRBJ1-1; the D gene is not confidently resolved. The CDR3 starts with the cysteine, ends with the phenylalanine, and has 12 residues. The sequence is cut down to CDR3 DNA, 36 bases in frame from base 1. CDR1 and CDR2 (GTSNPN, SVGIG) derive from the germline V gene (reference sequence). V is shortened by 0 bases, J by 7 bases, and the region joining them spans 9 bases.